This record concerns one TCR beta chain sequence. Antigen specificity is unknown. Treatment defined: randomized to nivolumab then ipilimumab (arm A) or the reverse (arm B). The CDR3 has 14 residues. Germline CDR1 and CDR2: MGHRA and YSYEKL. The ends were cut back, 0 bases at V and 8 bases at J, with 11 bases in the middle. The data belong to a study of sequential checkpoint blockade in melanoma. Background on the study: First-line arms were nivolumab then ipilimumab, or the reverse, randomized 1:1. Each arm's sequence ended with maintenance nivolumab. More than 20 patients had tumor biopsies before treatment and at week 13.

Study-wide results and limits: Mutational load did not correlate with tumor T-cell fraction or clonality.

Sequencing used immunoSEQ multiplex PCR; TCRdb keeps in-frame clones, though not all of them. Among around 3,000 clones listed, 24% were seen once. The sequencing used tumor tissue (inferred from file names), collected from a patient given nivolumab and ipilimumab in sequence. This sequence joins TRBV4-1 and TRBJ2-4; weak D call: TRBD2 (5 bases). The origin of this receptor is a human donor with melanoma. The CDR3, as DNA: TGCGCCAGCAGCCAAGAAAATCCGGGATACATTCAGTACTTC. Translated: CASSQENPGYIQYF.